Sequencing of this T cell receptor beta chain was carried out in a study of T-cell memory formation after mild COVID-19. Study background: The TCR clusters were mostly specific to one donor. Study-wide results and caveats: Prior to infection, memory already included some responding clones, suggesting cross-reactive memory joined.

In germline, CDR1 is MNHNS, CDR2 SASEGT. V lost 10 bases and J lost 2, with 8 bases in between. There are 11 residues in the CDR3. 5'RACE primed at constant segments yielded TCR alpha and TCR beta cDNA libraries bearing sample barcodes and UMIs. TCRdb itself ran the 5' RACE reads through MiXCR, one entry per CDR3 protein. The data show hundreds of thousands of distinct CDR3 sequences, roughly 18% seen once. This clonotype has a count of ten or more. Antigen specificity is unknown. This chain connects TRBV6-1 to TRBJ1-2, with unresolved D. The sample taken for sequencing was PBMCs or a T cell subset sorted from them (not recorded which). The receptor's source is an adult woman who had mild COVID-19 (a few samples of this study predate the infection). Cell type and time point are not known. The CDR3 coding sequence is TGTGCCACCACACAGAACTATGGCTACACCTTC. Translated, it gives CATTQNYGYTF.